This TCR beta chain was sequenced during a study of blood T cell repertoires in COVID-19. Study overall: The United States, Italy and Spain were the sources of the acute and convalescent COVID-19 samples. The cDNA or gDNA used as material had been derived from T cells, B-cell-depleted T cells, or PBMCs.

V was pared by 0 bases and J by 5 bases, with 7 bases of the junction left unmatched. From germline, CDR1 is GTSNPN and CDR2 SVGIG (reference sequence). The CDR3 has 15 residues. Per the original data handling: Counts of nucleated cells, estimated from reference gene primer amplification, were obtained. Profiled with immunoSEQ multiplex PCR; TCRdb holds only in-frame clones, not every one. V and J calls plus clone size are reproduced from that table; the DNA served to infer D and trimming. The profile shows 150,000 to 200,000 clones, over 65% of them singletons. This chain links TRBV30 with TRBJ2-3, with 8 nucleotides matching TRBD2. The sequence was collected from a woman aged 80 or older with acute or convalescent COVID-19. Sequencing input: peripheral blood. The DNA for the CDR3 is TGTGCCTGGAGTGTACTCGCGGGAGGTTTAGATACGCAGTATTTT. Translated: CAWSVLAGGLDTQYF.